Listed here are 12 T cell receptor beta chains from one sample, sequenced in a study of tumor-infiltrating lymphocytes in primary liver carcinoma. Joint extraction of RNA and DNA used about 17-30 mg of bulk tissue that was unsorted. TCR beta cDNA was prepared out of roughly 490 ng total RNA by means of a constant-region primer. Nested multiplex PCR, run for three rounds with slightly modified ARM-PCR, yielded TCR beta libraries. Each of the first two PCR rounds ran nine to ten cycles with TRBV1-TRBV30 forward and C-beta reverse primers. MiXCR was run by TCRdb on the multiplex PCR reads, yielding one entry per CDR3 protein. This table holds approximately 80,000 distinct CDR3 sequences, about three quarters found once. Sequenced material: tumor-adjacent normal liver tissue. The receptors were sampled from a man aged 40-55 years with primary liver carcinoma and hepatitis B virus infection.

This clonotype turned up a few times. J is TRBJ1-5 and V is TRBV6-6; 8 bases fit TRBD1. The CDR3 runs 14 residues. V lost 6 bases to trimming and J lost 0 bases; unmatched junction nucleotides: 1. Germline values: CDR1 MNHNY, CDR2 SVGAGI (reference sequence). Here the CDR3 DNA reads TGTGCCAGCAGCGACAGGGGTAGCAATCAGCCCCAGCATTTT. Protein: CASSDRGSNQPQHF.

CDR3 nucleotides: TGTGCCAGCAGTGTCCATCTATTAGCTGGGACTAGCGTGTACGAGCAGTACTTC. It encodes CASSVHLLAGTSVYEQYF. The V gene is TRBV6-5, the J gene TRBJ2-7; TRBD2 matches 10 bases. CDR3 length equals 18 residues. Germline V gives CDR1 MNHEY, CDR2 SVGAGI. Losses at the gene ends were 5 bases for V and 4 bases for J; bases not matched to a gene: 17.

Concerning this clonotype: At one end the junction does not follow the germline gene, possibly because of a read error. The chain combines TRBV11-2 with TRBJ2-2; 7 bases match TRBD2. Germline V gives CDR1 SGHAT, CDR2 FQNNGV. This CDR3 comprises 15 residues. CDR3 in amino acids: CTSSLGLGITGELFF. In DNA form, the CDR3 reads TGTACCAGCAGCCTAGGACTAGGGATCACTGGGGAGCTGTTTTTT.

This clonotype was observed many times. One end of the junction does not line up with germline, which may come from a read error. The J gene is TRBJ1-5, the V gene TRBV7-9; TRBD1 matches 9 bases. The length of the CDR3 is 14 residues. Germline CDR1 and CDR2: SEHNR and FQNEAQ (reference sequence). The CDR3, as DNA: TGTGCCAGCAGCTGGGGACAGGGCAACCAGCCCCAGCATTTT. This sequence encodes CASSWGQGNQPQHF.

This clonotype was picked up one time. The DNA of the CDR3 is TGTACCAGCGGCGGTGGGGCAGATCACACAGATACGCAGTATTTT. This codes for CTSGGGADHTDTQYF. The chain joins TRBV7-2 to TRBJ2-3, with D possibly matching TRBD1 (5 bases). The CDR3 spans 15 residues. Trimming left V 8 bases short and J 2 bases short, with 17 bases between. The germline V gene encodes CDR1 SGHTA and CDR2 FQGNSA.

On this clonotype: A much larger clone lies one base from this, so it may be a read error. The rearrangement links TRBV11-2 to TRBJ2-6, with D possibly being TRBD2 (5 bases). This CDR3 spans 15 amino acids. V was trimmed by 10 bases and J by 2 bases, leaving 15 bases between them. Germline V gene data show CDR1 as SGHAT and CDR2 as FQNNGV. In nucleotides, the CDR3 is TGTGCCACCCAGCGGCCGTGCCCTGGGGCCAACGTCCTGACTTTC. This gives the protein CATQRPCPGANVLTF.

With regard to this clonotype: This CDR3 fails to terminate in the conserved phenylalanine or tryptophan, so it likely reflects a read error. The DNA is left out, because the CDR3 cannot be placed on it with certainty; the CDR3 is given as TCRdb lists it. The chain carries TRBV6-5 and TRBJ2-1; no DNA check was done on the table's D call, TRBD2. Germline V CDR1 and CDR2: MNHEY, SVGAGI. The CDR3 contains 15 residues when both ends are counted. The CDR3 here is CTSTLSGRHYNERFS.

In regard to this clonotype: One end of the junction does not line up with germline, which may come from a read error. The V gene is TRBV11-2, the J gene TRBJ2-5; TRBD2 matches 10 bases. The germline gives CDR1 SGHAT, CDR2 FQNNGV. CDR3 length equals 18 residues. CDR3 protein: CDSSLDPCSSGGGETQYF. CDR3 bases: TGTGACAGCAGCTTAGATCCGTGCTCTAGCGGGGGAGGAGAGACCCAGTACTTC. Based on the CDR3 plus reference TRBV11-2 and TRBJ2-5, the full variable domain is EAGVAQSPRYKIIEKRQSVAFWCNPISGHATLYWYQQILGQGPKLLIQFQNNGVVDDSQLPKDRFSAERLKGVDSTLKIQPAKLEDSAVYLCDSSLDPCSSGGGETQYFGPGTRLLVL.

Comment on this clonotype: One end of the junction does not line up with germline, which may come from a read error. V is TRBV6-2 or TRBV6-3 and J is TRBJ2-7, with unresolved D. There are 13 residues in the CDR3. Looked up from germline, CDR1 is MNHEY and CDR2 is SVGEGT. CDR3 protein: CASSYEVPYDKYF. The CDR3 DNA follows: TGTGCCAGCAGTTACGAGGTACCCTACGATAAGTATTTC.

Worth noting for this clonotype: The junction and the germline gene differ at one end; a read error may be behind it. The chain joins TRBV7-8 to TRBJ2-1; 9 positions match TRBD2. This CDR3 region has 17 residues. Per the germline V gene, CDR1 is SGHVS and CDR2 is FQNEAQ. CDR3: CISSLLGGSGRTNEQLF. Written as DNA, the CDR3 is TGTATCAGCAGCTTGTTAGGGGGTAGCGGGAGAACCAATGAGCAGCTCTTC.

On this clonotype itself: One end of the junction varies from germline; a read error may be responsible. V is TRBV4-2 and J is TRBJ2-1; 8 positions agree with TRBD1. The germline CDR1 and CDR2 sequences are LGHNA and YNFKEQ. This CDR3 spans 16 amino acids. The CDR3 DNA sequence: TGTGCCAGCAGCCACGCCGGGAGACAGGGGAACAATGAGCAGCTCTTC. It is translated as CASSHAGRQGNNEQLF.

About this clonotype: At one end the junction does not follow the germline gene, possibly because of a read error. This sequence joins TRBV11-2 and TRBJ2-7, with D hard to call. The germline V gene has CDR1 SGHAT and CDR2 FQNNGV. The CDR3 length is 13 residues. CDR3 sequence: CVSSFESTYEQYF. As DNA, the CDR3 is TGTGTCAGCAGCTTCGAGAGTACCTACGAGCAGTACTTC.